This TCR beta chain was identified during a study of blood T cells in healthy people across ages. With a J-beta primer mix and a sample-barcoded 5' primer, a second PCR ran 7 to 11 cycles. TCRdb independently ran MiXCR on the 5' RACE reads; one entry per CDR3 protein. The data hold 650,000 to 950,000 distinct CDR3 sequences, with under 45% observed a single time. The V and J ends lost 5 bases and 0 bases respectively, with 13 bases between them. The CDR3 consists of 15 residues. CDR1 and CDR2 from the germline V gene are SNHLY and FYNNEI. The sequencing sample was made of blood. This sequence originates from a man aged 60 to 75 in good health. The V and J genes are TRBV2 and TRBJ2-5; D gene unclear. The CDR3: CASSRWEGYQETQYF. CDR3 bases: TGTGCCAGCAGTCGTTGGGAAGGGTACCAAGAGACCCAGTACTTC.